Listed below are T cell receptor beta chains from one sample, sequenced in a study of identical twins. MiXCR, applied by TCRdb to the 5' RACE reads, yields one record per CDR3 protein. Of about 520,000 distinct CDR3 sequences listed, 22% are singletons. The data also belong to a second study, concerning T cells expressing NK-cell markers.

Input material: CD4+ T cells sorted from blood. The receptors originated from a woman between 18 and 30 years old in good health. CDR3s include the opening cysteine and the closing phenylalanine or tryptophan. The D gene is left open where the match is weak. Size is stated for part of the rows, as once, few or many counts, or as a class when the clone is expanded.

CASSRGQSTGNTIYF	TGTGCCAGCAGCAGGGGACAGTCTACTGGAAACACCATATATTTT	TRBD1	TRBV9	few	TRBJ1-3
CASSLRVGQETQYF	TGTGCCAGCAGCTTAAGGGTGGGTCAAGAGACCCAGTACTTC	.	TRBV7-9	.	TRBJ2-5
CASSQAAQLNTEAFF	TGCGCCAGCAGCCAAGCGGCACAGCTGAACACTGAAGCTTTCTTT	.	TRBV4-3	.	TRBJ1-1
CASTQDRVGANVLTF	TGTGCCAGCACCCAAGACAGGGTGGGGGCCAACGTCCTGACTTTC	TRBD1	TRBV6-2/TRBV6-3	.	TRBJ2-6
CASKTVNYGYTF	TGTGCCAGCAAGACAGTAAACTATGGCTACACCTTC	.	TRBV12-3/TRBV12-4	many	TRBJ1-2
CSVGAETIYEQYF	TGCAGCGTTGGGGCAGAAACTATCTACGAGCAGTACTTC	.	TRBV29-1	once	TRBJ2-7
CASSIMGQGAYEQYF	TGTGCCAGCAGTATCATGGGACAGGGGGCTTACGAGCAGTACTTC	TRBD1	TRBV27	.	TRBJ2-7
CASTSFARPGSIQYF	TGTGCCAGTACCTCCTTCGCTCGGCCAGGGAGCATTCAGTACTTC	.	TRBV19	.	TRBJ2-4
CAISAGVTDTQYF	TGTGCCATCAGTGCCGGGGTCACAGATACGCAGTATTTT	.	TRBV10-3	few	TRBJ2-3
CASSLIASGDWNEQFF	TGTGCCAGCAGTTTAATTGCTAGCGGGGATTGGAATGAGCAGTTCTTC	TRBD2	TRBV12-3/TRBV12-4	few	TRBJ2-1
CASGPLDRNYGYTF	TGTGCTAGTGGACCCCTGGACAGGAACTATGGCTACACCTTC	TRBD1	TRBV12-5	.	TRBJ1-2
CSAASSNNEQFF	TGCAGCGCCGCGAGTTCCAACAATGAGCAGTTCTTC	.	TRBV29-1	.	TRBJ2-1
CASSWGFETGGGYTF	TGTGCCAGCAGCTGGGGGTTTGAGACAGGGGGTGGCTACACCTTC	TRBD1	TRBV5-6	.	TRBJ1-2
CASSLSLTAGKLFF	TGCGCCAGCAGCTTGAGTCTGACAGCTGGTAAACTGTTTTTT	.	TRBV5-1	.	TRBJ1-4
CASSSTARGAFF	TGTGCCAGCAGCTCGACAGCCCGTGGAGCTTTCTTT	.	TRBV12-3/TRBV12-4	.	TRBJ1-1
CASSLHGENTIYF	TGTGCCAGCAGCTTACATGGGGAAAACACCATATATTTT	.	TRBV11-2	.	TRBJ1-3
CASSHGRSFAGELFF	TGTGCCAGCAGCCACGGCAGGTCATTCGCCGGGGAGCTGTTTTTT	.	TRBV3-1	many	TRBJ2-2
CASRRGGHTDTQYF	TGCGCCAGCAGACGGGGGGGCCACACAGATACGCAGTATTTT	TRBD2	TRBV5-1	.	TRBJ2-3
CASSVQGPSNSPLHF	TGCGCCAGCAGCGTACAAGGACCGTCAAATTCACCCCTCCACTTT	.	TRBV4-3	many	TRBJ1-6
CATSRVSRVVAFF	TGTGCCACCAGCAGAGTATCCAGGGTGGTAGCTTTCTTT	.	TRBV15	.	TRBJ1-1
CASSEDGEAFF	TGTGCCAGCAGTGAGGACGGGGAAGCTTTCTTT	.	TRBV6-6	.	TRBJ1-1
CASSNRVPSQPQHF	TGTGCCAGCAGCAACAGGGTGCCCAGCCAGCCCCAGCATTTT	.	TRBV6-2/TRBV6-3	.	TRBJ1-5
CASSPTTYTQYF	TGTGCCAGCTCACCAACAACATATACGCAGTATTTT	.	TRBV18	.	TRBJ2-3
CASSETVLLTYNEQFF	TGCGCCAGCAGTGAAACAGTTCTTCTTACCTACAATGAGCAGTTCTTC	.	TRBV10-2	few	TRBJ2-1
CASSKVDIRYEQYF	TGTGCCAGCAGCAAAGTGGACATCCGCTACGAGCAGTACTTC	.	TRBV7-2	few	TRBJ2-7
CSATEGPATVNEQFF	TGCAGTGCTACCGAAGGACCAGCCACCGTCAATGAGCAGTTCTTC	.	TRBV20-1	.	TRBJ2-1
CASSLARTSSYNEQFF	TGCGCCAGCAGCTTGGCCCGGACGAGCTCCTACAATGAGCAGTTCTTC	.	TRBV5-1	.	TRBJ2-1
CASSYGDRGTGELFF	TGTGCCAGCAGTTACGGGGACAGGGGAACCGGGGAGCTGTTTTTT	TRBD1	TRBV6-5	few	TRBJ2-2
CSAEKAGGQETQYF	TGCAGTGCTGAGAAGGCGGGGGGGCAAGAGACCCAGTACTTC	TRBD2	TRBV20-1	once	TRBJ2-5
CASRSYTEAFF	TGTGCCAGCAGGTCGTACACTGAAGCTTTCTTT	.	TRBV6-5	once	TRBJ1-1
CASSETSGALDTQYF	TGTGCCAGCAGTGAGACTAGCGGGGCTCTAGATACGCAGTATTTT	TRBD2	TRBV6-1	.	TRBJ2-3
CASSHDPTGRYEQYF	TGCGCCAGCAGCCATGATCCGACAGGGCGCTACGAGCAGTACTTC	TRBD1	TRBV4-3	.	TRBJ2-7
CASSLYRGDDGYTF	TGTGCCAGCAGTTTATACAGGGGCGACGATGGCTACACCTTC	TRBD1	TRBV27	.	TRBJ1-2
CASSLLSGSQETQYF	TGTGCCAGCAGCCTGCTAAGCGGGAGCCAAGAGACCCAGTACTTC	TRBD2	TRBV12-3/TRBV12-4	few	TRBJ2-5
CSARGTSGISYEQYF	TGCAGTGCTAGGGGGACTAGCGGAATTTCCTACGAGCAGTACTTC	TRBD2	TRBV20-1	few	TRBJ2-7
CASSPKDIGDTQYF	TGCGCCAGCAGCCCAAAGGACATCGGGGATACGCAGTATTTT	.	TRBV5-1	many	TRBJ2-3
CSVTWGQGNSEAFF	TGCAGCGTAACGTGGGGACAGGGAAACTCTGAAGCTTTCTTT	TRBD1	TRBV29-1	many	TRBJ1-1
CATSTGLAHNEQFF	TGTGCCACCAGTACGGGACTAGCTCACAATGAGCAGTTCTTC	TRBD2	TRBV24-1	many	TRBJ2-1
CASSYRGGNTEAFF	TGTGCCAGCAGTTACCGGGGTGGTAACACTGAAGCTTTCTTT	.	TRBV12-3/TRBV12-4	many	TRBJ1-1
CSARTRSGANVLTF	TGCAGTGCTAGGACCCGATCCGGGGCCAACGTCCTGACTTTC	.	TRBV20-1	few	TRBJ2-6
CASRDRPGMNTEAFF	TGTGCCAGCAGGGACAGACCCGGAATGAACACTGAAGCTTTCTTT	.	TRBV6-1	few	TRBJ1-1
CASSVAGGFETQYF	TGTGCCAGCAGTGTAGCGGGAGGGTTTGAGACCCAGTACTTC	TRBD2	TRBV12-3/TRBV12-4	few	TRBJ2-5
CASSLDRGSGSSYNEQFF	TGTGCCAGCAGCTTAGATCGGGGTAGCGGGAGCTCCTACAATGAGCAGTTCTTC	TRBD2	TRBV11-2	.	TRBJ2-1
CASSLELAGADTQYF	TGCGCCAGCAGCTTGGAACTAGCGGGCGCAGATACGCAGTATTTT	TRBD2	TRBV5-1	many	TRBJ2-3
CSAPGTGVETQYF	TGCAGTGCTCCCGGGACAGGGGTAGAGACCCAGTACTTC	TRBD1	TRBV20-1	few	TRBJ2-5
CASSQLAGGQDTQYF	TGCGCCAGCAGCCAACTAGCGGGGGGGCAAGATACGCAGTATTTT	TRBD2	TRBV5-1	.	TRBJ2-3
CAVCSGRTYNEQFF	TGTGCGGTGTGTAGCGGGAGGACTTACAATGAGCAGTTCTTC	TRBD2	TRBV6-2/TRBV6-3	few	TRBJ2-1
CASSNRDFQETQYF	TGTGCCAGCAGCAATCGGGACTTCCAAGAGACCCAGTACTTC	.	TRBV12-3/TRBV12-4	few	TRBJ2-5
CSARGTSRFYEQYF	TGCAGTGCTAGAGGCACTAGTCGGTTCTACGAGCAGTACTTC	.	TRBV20-1	many	TRBJ2-7
CSARPRDQGSYNEQFF	TGCAGTGCTAGACCTCGGGACCAAGGCTCCTACAATGAGCAGTTCTTC	.	TRBV20-1	few	TRBJ2-1
CASSPPWAGMGQYF	TGTGCCAGCAGCCCCCCCTGGGCGGGGATGGGGCAGTACTTC	.	TRBV7-9	once	TRBJ2-7
CASGASGGSTDTQYF	TGTGCCAGCGGGGCGTCGGGGGGTTCAACAGATACGCAGTATTTT	TRBD2	TRBV7-3	.	TRBJ2-3
CASSLWQIQETQYF	TGTGCCAGCAGCTTGTGGCAGATCCAAGAGACCCAGTACTTC	.	TRBV5-6	few	TRBJ2-5
CASSVAWGNEQFF	TGTGCCAGCAGCGTAGCTTGGGGCAATGAGCAGTTCTTC	.	TRBV9	few	TRBJ2-1
CASTHRSGRSSEGIQYF	TGTGCCAGCACTCACCGTAGCGGGAGGTCCTCCGAAGGCATTCAGTACTTC	TRBD2	TRBV6-1	many	TRBJ2-4
CASSSLAGPSGQYF	TGTGCCAGCAGCTCCTTAGCGGGCCCCTCCGGGCAGTACTTC	TRBD2	TRBV7-2	.	TRBJ2-7
CASSPIGATQETQYF	TGTGCCAGCAGCCCAATCGGGGCCACACAAGAGACCCAGTACTTC	.	TRBV7-9	.	TRBJ2-5
CASSLSLLVSKDTQYF	TGTGCCAGCAGTTTATCCCTTCTGGTGTCGAAAGATACGCAGTATTTT	.	TRBV12-3/TRBV12-4	.	TRBJ2-3
CSARLAGGPTQYF	TGCAGTGCCAGGCTGGCGGGGGGGCCCACGCAGTATTTT	TRBD2	TRBV20-1	few	TRBJ2-3
CASSSSGGHNEQFF	TGTGCCAGCAGCTCTAGCGGGGGGCACAATGAGCAGTTCTTC	TRBD2	TRBV11-3	.	TRBJ2-1